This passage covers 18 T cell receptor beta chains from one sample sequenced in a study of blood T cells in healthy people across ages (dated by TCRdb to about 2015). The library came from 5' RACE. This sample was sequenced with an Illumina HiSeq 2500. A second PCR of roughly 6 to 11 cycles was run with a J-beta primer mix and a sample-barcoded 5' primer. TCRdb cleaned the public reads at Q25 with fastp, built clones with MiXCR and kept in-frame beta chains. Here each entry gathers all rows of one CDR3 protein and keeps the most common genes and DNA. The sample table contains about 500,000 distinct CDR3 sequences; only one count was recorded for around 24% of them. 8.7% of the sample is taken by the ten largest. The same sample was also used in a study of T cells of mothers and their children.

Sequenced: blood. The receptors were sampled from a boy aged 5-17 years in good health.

CDR3 DNA sequence: TGCGCCAGCAGCCAAGATCCAGGGGGCGCGGGTTACAATGAGCAGTTCTTC. It yields the protein CASSQDPGGAGYNEQFF. This chain uses TRBV4-3 with TRBJ2-1, with 8 bases aligning to TRBD1. J lost 4 bases, V lost 0 bases, and 8 bases had no gene match. The CDR3 has 17 residues. CDR1 and CDR2 from the germline V gene are LGHNA and YSLEER.

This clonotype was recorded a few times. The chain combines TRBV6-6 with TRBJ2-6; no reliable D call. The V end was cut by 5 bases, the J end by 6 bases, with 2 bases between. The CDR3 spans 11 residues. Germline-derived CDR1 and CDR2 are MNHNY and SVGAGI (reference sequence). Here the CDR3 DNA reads TGTGCCAGCAGTGAGGCCAACGTCCTGACTTTC. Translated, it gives CASSEANVLTF.

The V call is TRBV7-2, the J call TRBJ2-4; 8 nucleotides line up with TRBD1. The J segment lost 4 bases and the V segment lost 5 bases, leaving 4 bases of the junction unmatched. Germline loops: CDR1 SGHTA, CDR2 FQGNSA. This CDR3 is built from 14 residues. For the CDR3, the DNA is TGTGCCAGCAGCCCCCGGACAGGGAAAAACATTCAGTACTTC. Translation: CASSPRTGKNIQYF.

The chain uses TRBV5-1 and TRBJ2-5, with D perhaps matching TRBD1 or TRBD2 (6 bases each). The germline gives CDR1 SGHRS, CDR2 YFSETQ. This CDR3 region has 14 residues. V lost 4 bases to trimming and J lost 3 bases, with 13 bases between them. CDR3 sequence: CASSNGGAKETQYF. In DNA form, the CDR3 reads TGCGCCAGCAGCAACGGGGGCGCAAAAGAGACCCAGTACTTC.

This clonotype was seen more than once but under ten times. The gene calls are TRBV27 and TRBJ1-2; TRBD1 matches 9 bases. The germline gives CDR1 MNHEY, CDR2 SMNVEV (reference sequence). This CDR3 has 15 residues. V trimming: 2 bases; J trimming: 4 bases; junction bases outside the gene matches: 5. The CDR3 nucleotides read TGTGCCAGCAGTTTAAGGGACAGGGACCTCTATGGCTACACCTTC. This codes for CASSLRDRDLYGYTF.

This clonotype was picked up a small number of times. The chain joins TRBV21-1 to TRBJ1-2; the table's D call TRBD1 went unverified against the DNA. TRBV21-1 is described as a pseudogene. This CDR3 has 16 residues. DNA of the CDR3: TGTGCCAGCAGTTACAGGGCCACCTTCCCCTTTTATGGCTACACCTTC. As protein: CASSYRATFPFYGYTF.

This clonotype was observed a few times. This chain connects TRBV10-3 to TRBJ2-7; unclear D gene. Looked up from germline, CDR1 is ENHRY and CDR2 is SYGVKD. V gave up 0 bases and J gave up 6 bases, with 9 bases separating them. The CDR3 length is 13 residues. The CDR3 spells CAISESLYSEQYF. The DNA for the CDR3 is TGTGCCATCAGTGAGTCACTTTACTCCGAGCAGTACTTC.

The CDR3 region is CASSYFFMGTGQAAYEQYF. The CDR3 DNA follows: TGTGCCAGCAGTTACTTCTTTATGGGGACGGGACAGGCAGCCTACGAGCAGTACTTC. The rearrangement joins TRBV6-2 or TRBV6-3 to TRBJ2-7; 8 bases line up with TRBD1. The V gene end was trimmed by 1 base and the J gene end by 2 bases; junction bases not matched to a gene: 16. Germline values: CDR1 MNHEY, CDR2 SVGEGT. The CDR3 is made up of 19 amino acids.

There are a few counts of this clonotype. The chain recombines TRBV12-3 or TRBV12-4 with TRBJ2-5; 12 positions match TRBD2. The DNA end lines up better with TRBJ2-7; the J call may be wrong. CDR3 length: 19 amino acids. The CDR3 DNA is TGTGCCAGCAGTTACAGGGGGGGACTAGCGGGCTATGCGACCTACGAGCAGTACTTC. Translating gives CASSYRGGLAGYATYEQYF.

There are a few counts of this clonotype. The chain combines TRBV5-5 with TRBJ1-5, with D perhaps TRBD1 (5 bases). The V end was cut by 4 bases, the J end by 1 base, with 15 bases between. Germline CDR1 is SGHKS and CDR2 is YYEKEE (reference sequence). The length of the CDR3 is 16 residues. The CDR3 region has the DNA TGTGCCAGCAGCCTGAGAGGGGCCGAGAGCAATCAGCCCCAGCATTTT. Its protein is CASSLRGAESNQPQHF. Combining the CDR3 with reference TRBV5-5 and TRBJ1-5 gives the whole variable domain DAGVTQSPTHLIKTRGQQVTLRCSPISGHKSVSWYQQVLGQGPQFIFQYYEKEERGRGNFPDRFSARQFPNYSSELNVNALLLGDSALYLCASSLRGAESNQPQHFGDGTRLSIL.

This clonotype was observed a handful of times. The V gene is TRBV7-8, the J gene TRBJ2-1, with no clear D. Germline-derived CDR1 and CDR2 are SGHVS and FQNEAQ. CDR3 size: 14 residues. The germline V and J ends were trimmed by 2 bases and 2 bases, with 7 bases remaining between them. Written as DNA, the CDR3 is TGTGCCAGCAGCTTACTGTATGCCTACAATGAGCAGTTCTTC. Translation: CASSLLYAYNEQFF.

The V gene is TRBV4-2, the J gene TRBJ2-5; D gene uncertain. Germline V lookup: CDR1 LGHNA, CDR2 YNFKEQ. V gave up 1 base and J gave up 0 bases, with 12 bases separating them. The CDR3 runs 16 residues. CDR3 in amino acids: CASSQAFSKYQETQYF. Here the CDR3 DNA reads TGTGCCAGCAGCCAAGCATTTTCAAAATACCAAGAGACCCAGTACTTC.

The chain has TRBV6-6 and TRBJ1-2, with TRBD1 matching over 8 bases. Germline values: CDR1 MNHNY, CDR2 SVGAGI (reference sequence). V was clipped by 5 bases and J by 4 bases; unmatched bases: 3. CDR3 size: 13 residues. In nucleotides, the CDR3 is TGTGCCAGCAGTAGGGACAGGTCCTATGGCTACACCTTC. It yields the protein CASSRDRSYGYTF.

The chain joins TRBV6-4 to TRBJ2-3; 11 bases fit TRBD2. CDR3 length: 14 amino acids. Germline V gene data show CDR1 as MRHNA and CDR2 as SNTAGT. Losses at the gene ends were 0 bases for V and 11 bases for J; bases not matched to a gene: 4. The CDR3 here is CASSDSGTSGGQYF. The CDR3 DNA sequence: TGTGCCAGCAGTGACTCGGGTACTAGCGGGGGGCAGTATTTT.

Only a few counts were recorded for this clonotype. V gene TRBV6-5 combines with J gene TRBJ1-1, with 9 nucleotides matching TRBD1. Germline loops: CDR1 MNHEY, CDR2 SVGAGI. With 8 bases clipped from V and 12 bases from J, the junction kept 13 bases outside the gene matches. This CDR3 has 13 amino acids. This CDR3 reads CASGKRDRDETFF. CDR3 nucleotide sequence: TGTGCCAGCGGTAAAAGGGACAGGGACGAAACTTTCTTT.

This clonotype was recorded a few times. The CDR3 DNA reads TGTGCCAGCAGCACCAAGGGCCCCTCTAGCGGAGTCTACAATGAGCAGTTCTTC. Its translation is CASSTKGPSSGVYNEQFF. The V gene is TRBV9, the J gene TRBJ2-1, with 7 positions matching TRBD2. The germline gives CDR1 SGDLS, CDR2 YYNGEE. The CDR3 is 18 residues long. Germline trimming cut 4 bases from V and 3 bases from J; bases unmatched to any gene: 16.

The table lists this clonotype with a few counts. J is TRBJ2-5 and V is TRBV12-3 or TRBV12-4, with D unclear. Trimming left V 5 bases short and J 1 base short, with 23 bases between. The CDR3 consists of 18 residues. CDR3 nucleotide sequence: TGTGCCAGCAGTCCCCCGCGGCGTCTTGAGGAATTCCAAGAGACCCAGTACTTC. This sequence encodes CASSPPRRLEEFQETQYF.

In DNA form, the CDR3 reads TGTGCCAGCAGTTACGGGGGCCGAACCTACAATGAGCAGTTCTTC. Translating gives CASSYGGRTYNEQFF. The chain joins TRBV6-6 to TRBJ2-1; D possibly corresponds to TRBD1 (6 bases). V gave up 2 bases and J gave up 2 bases, with 10 bases separating them. CDR1 and CDR2 from the germline V gene are MNHNY and SVGAGI (reference sequence). CDR3 length equals 15 residues.